A single sample is the source of the 5 T cell receptor beta chains below, sequenced in a study of T cells in Graves' hyperthyroidism and ophthalmopathy. Researchers took RNA transcripts and amplified the TCR beta CDR3 regions from them. During a first-round RT-PCR of the TCR CDR3, the HTBI primer set was used. TCRdb used MiXCR to reprocess the multiplex PCR reads, holding one entry per CDR3 protein. Here the sample spans 350,000 to 400,000 distinct CDR3 sequences, about 19% being singletons. Sequenced material: blood. The receptors derive from a woman aged 18 to 35 with Graves' hyperthyroidism.

This clonotype was observed many times. The rearrangement joins TRBV6-2 or TRBV6-3 to TRBJ2-7, with TRBD2 identical over 7 bases. There are 18 residues in the CDR3. The V gene's germline CDR1 is MNHEY and CDR2 SVGEGT. V lost 0 bases and J lost 3; bases outside the gene matches: 14. In DNA form, the CDR3 reads TGTGCCAGCAGTTACTCCCCTTGGTTGCAGCGGGGAGTCTACGAGCAGTACTTC. Translating it yields CASSYSPWLQRGVYEQYF.

Worth noting for this clonotype: It is likely a read error, because the conserved phenylalanine at the end of the CDR3 is missing. J is TRBJ1-5 and V is TRBV4-1; a weak D match, TRBD1 (5 bases). V lost 2 bases to trimming and J lost 2 bases, with 10 bases between them. Germline CDR1 is MGHRA and CDR2 is YSYEKL. The CDR3 spans 15 residues. CDR3: CASSQFMGGNQPQHL. DNA for the CDR3: TGCGCCAGCAGCCAATTTATGGGGGGCAATCAGCCCCAGCATCTT.

Comments on this clonotype: A much larger clone differs from this one at a single base, so this may be a read error. The V call is TRBV18, the J call TRBJ2-7; weak D call: TRBD2 (6 bases). V gave up 2 bases and J gave up 5 bases, with 16 bases separating them. This CDR3 has 15 residues. The germline gives CDR1 KGHSH, CDR2 LQKENI. CDR3 sequence: CASSPTSWRGNEQYF. Here the CDR3 DNA reads TGTGCCAGCTCACCAACTTCATGGAGGGGCAACGAGCAGTACTTC.

This clonotype was observed at least ten times. The chain has TRBV6-1 and TRBJ1-1; no reliable D call. The CDR3 totals 14 residues. Per the germline V gene, CDR1 is MNHNS and CDR2 is SASEGT. V was cut by 6 bases and J by 3 bases, with 14 bases left in between. The CDR3 region is CASRKVIKDTEAFF. CDR3 sequence (DNA): TGTGCCAGCAGGAAGGTAATAAAGGACACTGAAGCTTTCTTT.

This clonotype appeared many times. V gene TRBV12-3 or TRBV12-4 combines with J gene TRBJ2-7; 8 bases align to TRBD2. The CDR3 has 15 residues. J gave up 0 bases and V 5 bases, and 6 bases lay outside the gene matches. CDR3 nucleotides: TGTGCCAGCAGTAGGGCGGGGGGCAGCTCCTACGAGCAGTACTTC. Protein sequence: CASSRAGGSSYEQYF.